This TCR beta chain appears in the sequencing data of a study of T-cell memory formation after mild COVID-19. Study-level points and caveats: CM and EM subsets held most contracting CD4+ clones; EMRA held CD8+ ones.

Using its own MiXCR run on the 5' RACE reads, TCRdb lists one record per CDR3 protein. The table includes 410,000 or so distinct CDR3 sequences, less than 25% detected once. Of note for this clonotype: The antigen is undetermined.

This CDR3 has 16 amino acids. Germline V CDR1 and CDR2: LGHDT, YNNKEL (reference sequence). After removal of 5 bases from V and 1 base from J, the junction contained 9 bases not matched to a gene. The V and J genes are TRBV3-1 and TRBJ2-7; 9 bases line up with TRBD1. The receptor comes from an adult woman who had mild COVID-19 (a few samples of this study predate the infection). Cell type and time point are not known. Sequencing was performed on PBMCs or a T cell subset sorted from them (not recorded which). The CDR3 DNA follows: TGTGCCAGCAGCTTTCCAGGACAGGGGAGTTCCTACGAGCAGTACTTC. Translating gives CASSFPGQGSSYEQYF.